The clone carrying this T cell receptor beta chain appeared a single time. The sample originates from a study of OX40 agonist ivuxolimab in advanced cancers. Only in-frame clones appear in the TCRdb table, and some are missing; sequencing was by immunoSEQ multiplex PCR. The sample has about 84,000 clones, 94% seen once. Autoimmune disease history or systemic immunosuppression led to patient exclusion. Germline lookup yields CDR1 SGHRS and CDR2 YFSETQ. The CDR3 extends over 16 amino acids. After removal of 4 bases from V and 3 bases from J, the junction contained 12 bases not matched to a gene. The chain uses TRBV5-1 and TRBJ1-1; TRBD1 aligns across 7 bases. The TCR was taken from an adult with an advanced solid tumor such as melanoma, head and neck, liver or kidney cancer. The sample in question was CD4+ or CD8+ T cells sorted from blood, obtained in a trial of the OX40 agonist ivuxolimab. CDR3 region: CASSADRVFRDTEAFF. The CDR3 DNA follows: TGCGCCAGCAGCGCAGACAGGGTTTTTCGGGACACTGAAGCTTTCTTT.